The 22 T cell receptor beta chains in this list originate from one sample, sequenced in a study of early T cells in non-severe SARS-CoV-2 infection. TCRdb used MiXCR to reprocess the 5' RACE reads, holding one entry per CDR3 protein. The sample lists around 58,000 distinct CDR3 sequences, roughly 8.2% occurring once. The sequences come from whole blood, collected at baseline. The receptors come from an adult who was a healthcare worker with PCR-confirmed SARS-CoV-2 infection or an uninfected control (not recorded which).

A few counts support this clonotype. Germline and junction disagree at one end, which may indicate a read error. DNA for the CDR3: TGTTCCAGCAGCTTAGCTCTAGCGGGAGTCCCGAAAACCAATGAGCAGTTCTTC. This sequence encodes CSSSLALAGVPKTNEQFF. J is TRBJ2-1 and V is TRBV7-9, with TRBD2 matching 10 bases. The CDR3 spans 18 residues. Germline CDR1 and CDR2: SEHNR and FQNEAQ (reference sequence). Based on the CDR3 plus reference TRBV7-9 and TRBJ2-1, the full variable domain is DTGVSQNPRHKITKRGQNVTFRCDPISEHNRLYWYRQTLGQGPEFLTYFQNEAQLEKSRLLSDRFSAERPKGSFSTLEIQRTEQGDSAMYLCSSSLALAGVPKTNEQFFGPGTRLTVL.

This clonotype has only a few counts. The chain uses TRBV1 and TRBJ2-3; the D call TRBD2 from the table was never checked on the DNA. TRBV1 corresponds to a pseudogene. CDR3 size: 17 residues. CDR3 protein: CTSSQHRASNNMDTQYF. In nucleotides, the CDR3 is TGCACCAGCAGCCAGCACCGGGCTAGCAATAATATGGATACGCAGTATTTT.

This clonotype was observed a few times. The chain uses TRBV5-1 and TRBJ2-5, with 10 bases matching TRBD1. The CDR3 has 15 residues. After removal of 4 bases from V and 4 bases from J, the junction contained 7 bases not matched to a gene. CDR1 SGHRS and CDR2 YFSETQ come from the germline V gene. The CDR3 DNA reads as TGCGCCAGCAGCCATTCGAGGACAGGGGGAGAGACCCAGTACTTC. It yields the protein CASSHSRTGGETQYF.

The chain couples TRBV28 to TRBJ2-7; 7 bases align to TRBD1. The germline CDR1 and CDR2 sequences are MDHEN and SYDVKM. The length of the CDR3 is 16 residues. Trimming at V came to 3 bases and at J to 2 bases, leaving 10 bases not matched to a gene. The CDR3 loop reads CASSFPLRQGAYEQYF. The CDR3 bases are TGTGCCAGCAGTTTTCCCTTGAGACAGGGTGCCTACGAGCAGTACTTC.

This clonotype was seen ten or more times. The V and J genes are TRBV3-1 and TRBJ2-7; weak D call: TRBD1 (6 bases). Per germline, CDR1 LGHDT and CDR2 YNNKEL (reference sequence). This CDR3 region has 13 residues. The ends were cut back, 3 bases at V and 3 bases at J, with 9 bases in the middle. The CDR3 region has the DNA TGTGCCAGCAGCCACGGGACAAGCTACGAGCAGTACTTC. Translation: CASSHGTSYEQYF.

This clonotype was counted a few times. This chain's CDR3 is CASSVGTYEQYF. The CDR3 region has the DNA TGTGCCAGCAGCGTAGGGACCTACGAGCAGTACTTC. The chain couples TRBV12-3 or TRBV12-4 to TRBJ2-7, with D uncertain. The CDR3 covers 12 residues. V gave up 6 bases and J gave up 2 bases, with 8 bases separating them.

The table lists this clonotype with a few counts. The chain links TRBV10-3 to TRBJ2-7; 7 nucleotides agree with TRBD2. The CDR3 is 13 residues long. CDR1 ENHRY and CDR2 SYGVKD come from the germline V gene. Losses at the gene ends were 7 bases for V and 5 bases for J; bases not matched to a gene: 8. CDR3 DNA sequence: TGTGCCATCAACGGGGAGGGTGGCGACGAGCAGTACTTC. It translates to CAINGEGGDEQYF.

This clonotype has a count of ten or more. The chain is built from TRBV18 and TRBJ2-3; D is unclear. The CDR3 extends over 15 amino acids. Germline CDR1 reads KGHSH; CDR2 reads LQKENI. V was cut by 2 bases and J by 0 bases, with 9 bases left in between. The CDR3 DNA is TGTGCCAGCTCACCAAAACAGCCTAGCACAGATACGCAGTATTTT. This translates into CASSPKQPSTDTQYF.

At least ten counts were recorded for this clonotype. The chain links TRBV7-9 to TRBJ2-2; D possibly uses TRBD1 or TRBD2 (5 bases each). CDR1 and CDR2 (germline): SEHNR, FQNEAQ (reference sequence). Trimming left V 2 bases short and J 0 bases short, with 22 bases between. The CDR3 sequence is 20 residues long. The CDR3 DNA reads TGTGCCAGCAGCTTAAGAGGAGTCCCCGGGGCGTCCTCGAACACCGGGGAGCTGTTTTTT. Encoded protein: CASSLRGVPGASSNTGELFF.

This clonotype was seen more than once but under ten times. J is TRBJ2-5 and V is TRBV6-5, with D possibly matching TRBD2 (5 bases). CDR3 length equals 15 residues. Per germline, CDR1 MNHEY and CDR2 SVGAGI. The V end was cut by 2 bases, the J end by 5 bases, with 15 bases between. CDR3 DNA sequence: TGTGCCAGCAGTTACCTGGCTAGCTCCGGGGAGACCCAGTACTTC. Translation gives CASSYLASSGETQYF.

This clonotype was seen at least ten times. The rearrangement uses TRBV7-3 and TRBJ2-7; 8 nucleotides match TRBD1. The ends lost 5 bases at V and 6 bases at J; junction bases unmatched: 12. Germline V lookup: CDR1 SGHTA, CDR2 FQGTGA. CDR3 length: 15 amino acids. CDR3 amino acids: CASSPRQGPASEQYF. The CDR3 nucleotides read TGTGCCAGCAGCCCAAGACAGGGGCCCGCATCCGAGCAGTACTTC.

Only a few counts were recorded for this clonotype. The V gene is TRBV6-1, the J gene TRBJ2-2, with 8 bases identical to TRBD2. Germline values: CDR1 MNHNS, CDR2 SASEGT. The CDR3 sequence is 14 residues long. V gave up 10 bases and J gave up 7 bases; unmatched junction bases: 11. The chain's CDR3 is CATAGTRLDGELFF. Written as DNA, the CDR3 is TGTGCCACAGCCGGGACTAGGTTGGACGGGGAGCTGTTTTTT.

This clonotype has only a few counts. The rearrangement uses TRBV4-1 and TRBJ1-4, with D perhaps matching TRBD1 (5 bases). Germline CDR1 reads MGHRA; CDR2 reads YSYEKL. There are 16 residues in the CDR3. Trimming took 1 base from V and 2 from J, leaving 11 bases between them. CDR3 nucleotides: TGCGCCAGCAGCCAAGTTTTGGGGCGGACTAATGAAAAACTGTTTTTT. Translated: CASSQVLGRTNEKLFF.

This clonotype was observed a few times. CDR3 protein: CASSSDRGREQYF. In DNA, the CDR3 is TGTGCCAGCAGCTCAGACAGGGGGCGTGAGCAGTACTTC. The gene calls are TRBV11-2 and TRBJ2-7; 10 bases are shared with TRBD1. Germline trimming cut 4 bases from V and 7 bases from J; bases unmatched to any gene: 4. Looked up from germline, CDR1 is SGHAT and CDR2 is FQNNGV. The CDR3 has 13 amino acids.

The chain combines TRBV10-3 with TRBJ2-3; no clear D gene. This CDR3 region has 14 residues. CDR1 is ENHRY and CDR2 is SYGVKD in the germline V gene. Trimming cost V 4 bases and J 4 bases, with 12 bases left between them. The CDR3 sequence: CAISVGSNADTQYF. As DNA, the CDR3 is TGTGCCATCAGTGTAGGAAGCAATGCAGATACGCAGTATTTT.

This clonotype was detected a few times. This chain connects TRBV20-1 to TRBJ1-6; D uncertain. V lost 3 bases to trimming and J lost 6 bases, with 6 bases between them. The CDR3 totals 12 residues. The germline gives CDR1 DFQATT, CDR2 SNEGSKA (reference sequence). The CDR3 coding sequence is TGCAGTGCTAGGAGGGCTAATTCACCCCTCCACTTT. It codes for CSARRANSPLHF.

This clonotype was detected many times. The V and J genes are TRBV4-1 and TRBJ2-7; D gene ambiguous. Trimming stripped 0 bases from V and 0 bases from J, with 15 bases between. The CDR3 has 17 residues. Germline lookup yields CDR1 MGHRA and CDR2 YSYEKL. The CDR3 loop reads CASSQEGVPQTSYEQYF. Here the CDR3 DNA reads TGCGCCAGCAGCCAAGAAGGCGTCCCCCAGACCTCCTACGAGCAGTACTTC.

This clonotype was seen at least ten times. V and J are TRBV5-4 and TRBJ1-1; possible D gene TRBD1, 6 bases. The CDR3 is 15 residues long. Germline CDR1 and CDR2: SGHNT and YYREEE (reference sequence). The germline V and J ends were trimmed by 3 bases and 0 bases, with 12 bases remaining between them. The CDR3 DNA reads TGTGCCAGCAGCTACAGGGATATGATGAACACTGAAGCTTTCTTT. Encoded protein: CASSYRDMMNTEAFF.

This clonotype was found many times. The chain recombines TRBV7-2 with TRBJ2-2; the match to TRBD2 covers 7 bases. Germline V lookup: CDR1 SGHTA, CDR2 FQGNSA. This CDR3 region has 16 residues. Trimming at V came to 5 bases and at J to 4 bases, leaving 10 bases not matched to a gene. Here the CDR3 reads CASSGIGGSITGELFF. The CDR3, as DNA: TGTGCCAGCAGCGGAATCGGCGGGAGCATCACCGGGGAGCTGTTTTTT.

This clonotype was picked up many times. The V call is TRBV25-1, the J call TRBJ2-7, with 7 bases matching TRBD1. The CDR3 length is 13 residues. The J segment lost 3 bases and the V segment lost 2 bases, leaving 1 base of the junction unmatched. Germline CDR1 is MGHDK and CDR2 is SYGVNS. CDR3 nucleotides: TGTGCCAGCAGTGAACGGGACAGCTACGAGCAGTACTTC. Amino acids: CASSERDSYEQYF.

This clonotype was seen repeatedly, ten times or more. The rearrangement joins TRBV27 to TRBJ2-3; 9 bases agree with TRBD2. The CDR3 is 16 amino acids. The germline gives CDR1 MNHEY, CDR2 SMNVEV (reference sequence). The junction had 6 bases not matched to a gene; V was cut back by 1 base and J by 4 bases. This CDR3 is CASSLLAGGKPDTQYF. In DNA form, the CDR3 reads TGTGCCAGCAGTTTATTGGCGGGAGGGAAGCCAGATACGCAGTATTTT.

This clonotype was found many times. The chain is built from TRBV6-2 or TRBV6-3 and TRBJ2-6, with D perhaps TRBD1 or TRBD2 (5 bases each). This CDR3 is built from 15 residues. Germline V gene lookup returns CDR1 MNHEY and CDR2 SVGEGT. Trimming stripped 9 bases from V and 0 bases from J, with 12 bases between. CDR3 amino acids: CASRGPSSGANVLTF. The CDR3 DNA is TGTGCCAGTAGGGGACCGTCCTCTGGGGCCAACGTCCTGACTTTC.